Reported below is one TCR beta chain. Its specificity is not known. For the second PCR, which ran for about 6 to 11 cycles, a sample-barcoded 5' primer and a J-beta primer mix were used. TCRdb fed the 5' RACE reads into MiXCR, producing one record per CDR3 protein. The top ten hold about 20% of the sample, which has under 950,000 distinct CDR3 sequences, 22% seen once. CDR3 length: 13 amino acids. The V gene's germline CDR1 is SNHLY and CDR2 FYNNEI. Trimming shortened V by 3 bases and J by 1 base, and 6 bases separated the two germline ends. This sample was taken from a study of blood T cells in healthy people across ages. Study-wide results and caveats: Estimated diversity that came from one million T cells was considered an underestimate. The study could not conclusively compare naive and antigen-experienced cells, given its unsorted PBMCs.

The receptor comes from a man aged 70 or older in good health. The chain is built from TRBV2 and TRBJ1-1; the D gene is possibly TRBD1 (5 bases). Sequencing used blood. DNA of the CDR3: TGTGCCAGCAGTGACGACAGGAACACTGAAGCTTTCTTT. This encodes CASSDDRNTEAFF.